The present entry profiles one TCR beta chain with its context. Using immunoSEQ multiplex PCR, the repertoire was profiled, and TCRdb retains in-frame clones only, with some absent. This repertoire shows roughly 120,000 clones, around 88% found once; its top ten account for roughly 4.9%. Germline V gene sequence: CDR1 MGHRA, CDR2 YSYEKL. With 4 bases clipped from V and 8 bases from J, the junction kept 7 bases outside the gene matches. This CDR3 has 16 residues. These data originate in a study of blood T cell repertoires in COVID-19. Study summary: There were acute and convalescent COVID-19 samples, and they came from the United States, Italy and Spain. Nucleic acid was either cDNA or gDNA, and it came from T cells, B-cell-depleted T cells, or PBMCs.

The receptor comes from a human donor in a cohort sampled during active COVID-19. The chain links TRBV4-1 to TRBJ2-3; 15 bases align to TRBD2. Sequencing was carried out using peripheral blood. The CDR3 nucleotides are TGCGCCAGCAGCCCCCCGGCGGGACTAGCGGGAGGTACGCAGTATTTT. Its protein is CASSPPAGLAGGTQYF.